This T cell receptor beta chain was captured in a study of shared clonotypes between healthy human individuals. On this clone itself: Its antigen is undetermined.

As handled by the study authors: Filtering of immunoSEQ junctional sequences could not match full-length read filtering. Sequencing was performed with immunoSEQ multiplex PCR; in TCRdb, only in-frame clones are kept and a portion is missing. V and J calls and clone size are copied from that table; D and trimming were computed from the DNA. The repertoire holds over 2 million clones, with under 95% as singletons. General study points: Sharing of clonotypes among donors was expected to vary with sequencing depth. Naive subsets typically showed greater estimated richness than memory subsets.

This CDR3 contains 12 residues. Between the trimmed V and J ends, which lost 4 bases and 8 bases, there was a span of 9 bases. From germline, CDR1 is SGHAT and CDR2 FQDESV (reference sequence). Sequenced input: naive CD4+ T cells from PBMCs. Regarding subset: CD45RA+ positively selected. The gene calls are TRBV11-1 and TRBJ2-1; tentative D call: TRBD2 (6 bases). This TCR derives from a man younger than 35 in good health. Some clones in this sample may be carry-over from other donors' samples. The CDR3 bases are TGTGCCAGCAGCTCGTGGGGGGATGAGCAGTTCTTC. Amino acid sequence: CASSSWGDEQFF.